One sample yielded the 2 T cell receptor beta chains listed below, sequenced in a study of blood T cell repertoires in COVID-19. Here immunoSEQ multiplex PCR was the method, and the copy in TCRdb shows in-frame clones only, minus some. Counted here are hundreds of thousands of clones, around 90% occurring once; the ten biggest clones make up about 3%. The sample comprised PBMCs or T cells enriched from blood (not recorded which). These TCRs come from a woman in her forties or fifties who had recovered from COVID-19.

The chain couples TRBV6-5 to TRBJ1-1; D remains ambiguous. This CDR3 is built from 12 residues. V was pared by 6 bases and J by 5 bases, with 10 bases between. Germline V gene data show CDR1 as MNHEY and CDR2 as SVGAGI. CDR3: CASRTGKTEAFF. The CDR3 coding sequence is TGTGCCAGCAGGACCGGGAAGACTGAAGCTTTCTTT.

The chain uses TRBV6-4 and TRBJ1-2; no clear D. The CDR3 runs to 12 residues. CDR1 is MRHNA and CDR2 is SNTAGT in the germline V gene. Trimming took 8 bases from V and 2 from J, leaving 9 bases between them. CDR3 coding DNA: TGTGCCAGCCAAACAAGAAACTATGGCTACACCTTC. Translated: CASQTRNYGYTF.